Sequencing of this T cell receptor (beta chain) was carried out in a study of blood T cell repertoires in COVID-19. Sequencing was performed with immunoSEQ multiplex PCR; in TCRdb, only in-frame clones are kept and a portion is missing. The sample consists of under 200,000 clones, 85% to 90% of them appearing once. CDR1 is MNHEY, CDR2 SVGAGI, per germline. J gave up 7 bases and V 2 bases, and 5 bases lay outside the gene matches. The CDR3 is 15 amino acids. This clonotype originated in a woman in her 70s with acute or convalescent COVID-19. This chain joins TRBV6-5 and TRBJ1-6, with TRBD1 matching over 7 bases. Sequencing was carried out using peripheral blood. For the CDR3, the DNA is TGTGCCAGCAGTTACGGGGGACAGAGGAATTCACCCCTCCACTTT. This gives the protein CASSYGGQRNSPLHF.